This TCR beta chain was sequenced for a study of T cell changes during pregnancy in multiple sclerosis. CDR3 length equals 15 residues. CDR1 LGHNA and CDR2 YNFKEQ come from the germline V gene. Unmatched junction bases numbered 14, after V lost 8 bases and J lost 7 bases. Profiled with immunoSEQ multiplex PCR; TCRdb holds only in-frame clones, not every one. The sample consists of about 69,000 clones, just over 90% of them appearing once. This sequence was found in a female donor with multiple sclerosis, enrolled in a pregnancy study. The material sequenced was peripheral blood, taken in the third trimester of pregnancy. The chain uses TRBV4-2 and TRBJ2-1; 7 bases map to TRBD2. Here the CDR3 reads CASAPSTGGGNEQFF. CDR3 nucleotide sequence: TGTGCCAGCGCACCCTCAACGGGGGGAGGGAATGAGCAGTTCTTC.